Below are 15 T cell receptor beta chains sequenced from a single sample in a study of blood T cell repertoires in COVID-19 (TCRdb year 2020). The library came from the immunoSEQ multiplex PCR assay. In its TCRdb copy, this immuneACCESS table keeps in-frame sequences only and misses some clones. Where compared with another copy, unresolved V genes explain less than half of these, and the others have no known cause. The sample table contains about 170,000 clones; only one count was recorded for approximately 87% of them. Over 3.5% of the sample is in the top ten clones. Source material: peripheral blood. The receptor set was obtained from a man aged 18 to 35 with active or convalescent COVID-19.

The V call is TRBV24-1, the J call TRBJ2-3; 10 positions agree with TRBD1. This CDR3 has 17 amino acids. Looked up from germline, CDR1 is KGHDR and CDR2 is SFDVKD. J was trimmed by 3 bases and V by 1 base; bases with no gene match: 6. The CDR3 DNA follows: TGTGCCACCAGTGATTTAAACCCGGGACAGGGGACAGATACGCAGTATTTT. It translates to CATSDLNPGQGTDTQYF.

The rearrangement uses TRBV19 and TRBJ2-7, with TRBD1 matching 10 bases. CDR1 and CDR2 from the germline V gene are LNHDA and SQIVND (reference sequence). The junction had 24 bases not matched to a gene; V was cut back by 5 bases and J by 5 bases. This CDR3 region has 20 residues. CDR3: CASSVSPGQGRVLDVNEQYF. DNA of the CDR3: TGTGCCAGTAGTGTCTCGCCGGGACAGGGGAGAGTATTGGACGTTAACGAGCAGTACTTC.

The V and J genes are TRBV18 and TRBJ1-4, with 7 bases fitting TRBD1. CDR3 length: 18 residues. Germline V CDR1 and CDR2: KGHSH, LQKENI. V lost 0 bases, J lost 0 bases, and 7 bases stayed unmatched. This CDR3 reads CASSPPDRRIATNEKLFF. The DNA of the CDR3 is TGTGCCAGCTCACCACCGGACAGGAGAATTGCAACTAATGAAAAACTGTTTTTT.

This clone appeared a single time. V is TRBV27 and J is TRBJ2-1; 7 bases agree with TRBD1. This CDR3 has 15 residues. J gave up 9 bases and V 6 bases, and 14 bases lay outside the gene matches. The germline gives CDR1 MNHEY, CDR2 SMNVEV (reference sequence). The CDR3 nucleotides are TGTGCCAGCAGCATCATTTCCGGGACAGTCTTTGAGCAGTTCTTC. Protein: CASSIISGTVFEQFF.

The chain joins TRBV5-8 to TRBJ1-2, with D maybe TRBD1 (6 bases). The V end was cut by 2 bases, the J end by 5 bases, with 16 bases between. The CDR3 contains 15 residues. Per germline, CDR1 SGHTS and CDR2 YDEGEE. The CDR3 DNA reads TGTGCCAGCAGCTTACGCAAACCAGGACAGTATGGCTACACCTTC. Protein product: CASSLRKPGQYGYTF. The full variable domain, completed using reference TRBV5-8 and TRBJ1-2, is EAGVTQSPTHLIKTRGQQATLRCSPISGHTSVYWYQQALGLGLQFLLWYDEGEERNRGNFPPRFSGRQFPNYSSELNVNALELEDSALYLCASSLRKPGQYGYTFGSGTRLTVV.

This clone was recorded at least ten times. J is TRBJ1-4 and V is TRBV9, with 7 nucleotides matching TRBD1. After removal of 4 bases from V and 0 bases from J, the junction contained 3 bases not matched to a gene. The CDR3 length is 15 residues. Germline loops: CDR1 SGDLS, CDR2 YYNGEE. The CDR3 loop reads CASSLTGTTNEKLFF. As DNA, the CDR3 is TGTGCCAGCAGCTTGACAGGGACAACTAATGAAAAACTGTTTTTT.

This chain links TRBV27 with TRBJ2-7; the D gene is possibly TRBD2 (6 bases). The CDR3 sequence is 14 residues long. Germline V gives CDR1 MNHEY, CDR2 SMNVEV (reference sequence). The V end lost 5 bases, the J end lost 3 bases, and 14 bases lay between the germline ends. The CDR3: CASSRSGILYEQYF. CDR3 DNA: TGTGCCAGCAGTCGTAGCGGAATTCTCTACGAGCAGTACTTC.

CDR3 region: CASSFRGGASTDTQYF. In DNA, the CDR3 is TGTGCCAGCAGTTTCCGGGGGGGAGCTAGCACAGATACGCAGTATTTT. The chain couples TRBV11-3 to TRBJ2-3; 8 bases are a match to TRBD2. With V trimmed by 6 bases and J by 0 bases, 8 bases remained unmatched. The CDR3 contains 16 residues. Germline lookup yields CDR1 SGHNT and CDR2 YENEEA.

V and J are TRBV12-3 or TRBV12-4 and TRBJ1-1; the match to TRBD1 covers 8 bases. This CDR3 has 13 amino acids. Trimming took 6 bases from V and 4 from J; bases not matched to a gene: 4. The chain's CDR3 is CASRSTGGTEAFF. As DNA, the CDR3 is TGTGCCAGCAGGTCTACAGGGGGCACTGAAGCTTTCTTT.

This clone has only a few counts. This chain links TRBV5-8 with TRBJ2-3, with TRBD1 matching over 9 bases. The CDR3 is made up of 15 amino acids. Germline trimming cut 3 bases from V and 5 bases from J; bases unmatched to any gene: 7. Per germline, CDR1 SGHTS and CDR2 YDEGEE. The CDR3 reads CASSWPGQGEDTQYF. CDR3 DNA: TGTGCCAGCAGCTGGCCGGGACAGGGAGAAGATACGCAGTATTTT.

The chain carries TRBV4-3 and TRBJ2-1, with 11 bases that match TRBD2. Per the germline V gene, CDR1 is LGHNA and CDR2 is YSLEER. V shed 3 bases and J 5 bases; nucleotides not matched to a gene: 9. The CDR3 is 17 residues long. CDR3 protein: CASSHGVAGGPDNEQFF. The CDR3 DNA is TGCGCCAGCAGCCATGGGGTAGCGGGAGGGCCTGACAATGAGCAGTTCTTC.

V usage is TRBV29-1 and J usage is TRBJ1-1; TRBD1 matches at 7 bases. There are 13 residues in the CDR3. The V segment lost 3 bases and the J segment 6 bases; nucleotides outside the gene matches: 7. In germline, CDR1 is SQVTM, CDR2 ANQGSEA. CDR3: CSVDRGKRAEAFF. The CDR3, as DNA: TGCAGCGTTGACAGGGGGAAAAGGGCTGAAGCTTTCTTT.

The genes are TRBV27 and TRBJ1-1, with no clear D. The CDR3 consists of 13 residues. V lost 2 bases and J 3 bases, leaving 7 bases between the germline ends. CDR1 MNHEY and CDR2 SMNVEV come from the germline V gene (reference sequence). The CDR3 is CASSLGRHTEAFF. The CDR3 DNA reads TGTGCCAGCAGTTTAGGGAGGCACACTGAAGCTTTCTTT.

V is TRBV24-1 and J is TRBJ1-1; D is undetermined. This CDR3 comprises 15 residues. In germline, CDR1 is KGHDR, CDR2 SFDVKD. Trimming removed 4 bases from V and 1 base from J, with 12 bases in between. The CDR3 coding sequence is TGTGCCACCAGTGACCCTGCCAGGCCGAACACTGAAGCTTTCTTT. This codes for CATSDPARPNTEAFF.

The CDR3 protein is CASSHGRQSTNEKLFF. As DNA, the CDR3 is TGTGCCAGCTCACATGGTCGCCAGTCGACTAATGAAAAACTGTTTTTT. The chain joins TRBV18 to TRBJ1-4; D is unclear. V dropped 4 bases and J dropped 2 bases, with 14 bases sitting between them. This CDR3 region has 16 residues. CDR1 KGHSH and CDR2 LQKENI come from the germline V gene.